This TCR beta chain was captured by sequencing in a study of cytomegalovirus exposure and HLA in healthy donors. Study summary: The 130 or so validation repertoires, a later analysis reported, used the same platform as the 600 to 850 repertoires from the first cohort.

Unmatched junction bases numbered 4, after V lost 6 bases and J lost 6 bases. In germline, CDR1 is LNHDA, CDR2 SQIVND (reference sequence). The CDR3 is made up of 13 amino acids. Remarks on this clone: The antigen remains unidentified.

Study-wide findings and caveats: According to the study, approximately 150 TCR beta chains were cytomegalovirus-associated. In vitro testing confirmed three CMV-associated chains as specific for CMV antigens. Most TCR sequences were uncommon, yet certain public TCRs appeared in many donors.

Using immunoSEQ multiplex PCR, the repertoire was profiled, and TCRdb retains in-frame clones only, with some absent. The sample lists about 340,000 clones, roughly 88% occurring once. The sequence was collected from a woman aged 18-29 years in good health and CMV-seronegative. The sample was PBMCs. This chain links TRBV19 with TRBJ2-1, with 8 bases that match TRBD2. The DNA for the CDR3 is TGTGCCAGTAGCCCAACTAGCGGCAATGAGCAGTTCTTC. Amino acids: CASSPTSGNEQFF.